Reported below is one TCR beta chain. Antigen: not known. CDR3 length equals 16 residues. The entry originates in a study of monozygotic twins with inflammatory bowel disease. General observations from the study: Repertoire similarity was not found to differ between concordant and discordant twins, possibly from limited power.

Each UMI, carrying a 6-nucleotide sample barcode, came from template switching. TCRalpha and TCRbeta cDNA went through nested PCRs of roughly 17 and 9 cycles, two in total. For each CDR3 protein, TCRdb gives one entry from its re-call of the 5' RACE reads, without DNA. This sample contains tens of thousands of distinct CDR3 sequences. Sequencing used blood. The clonotype originates from a human donor with ulcerative colitis or Crohn's disease, or a healthy co-twin of an affected twin (not recorded which). The V and J genes are TRBV12-3 or TRBV12-4 and TRBJ2-2; the D gene TCRdb calls, TRBD1, cannot be checked with no DNA. CDR3 sequence reads: CASSLIGASNTGELFF.